This T cell receptor (beta chain) was recovered during a study of blood T cell repertoires in COVID-19. For the study at large: Researchers got acute and convalescent COVID-19 samples from the United States, Italy and Spain. Sources were T cells, B-cell-depleted T cells, or PBMCs; the material itself was cDNA or gDNA.

Original handling: Estimation of nucleated cell counts relied on the amplification of reference gene primers. Profiling relied on immunoSEQ multiplex PCR, and the TCRdb table lists in-frame clones only, not all of them. That table is the source of V, J and clone size, and D and trimming were worked out from the DNA. The sample includes about 220,000 clones, around 80% seen only once; the top ten take under 8.5%. CDR3 size: 14 residues. The germline CDR1 and CDR2 sequences are LGHDT and YNNKEL (reference sequence). J was trimmed by 3 bases and V by 4 bases; bases with no gene match: 5. This TCR was sampled from a woman in her 70s with acute or convalescent COVID-19. Material: peripheral blood. The gene calls are TRBV3-1 (or the pseudogene TRBV3-2) and TRBJ1-2, with TRBD1 matching over 7 bases. Here the CDR3 reads CASSPRGQHYGYTF. The CDR3 DNA follows: TGTGCCAGCAGCCCCCGGGGACAGCACTATGGCTACACCTTC.